These 24 T cell receptor beta chains were all obtained from the same sample, sequenced in a study of identical twins (dated by TCRdb to the mid-2010s). The library relied on 5' RACE. Data came from an Illumina HiSeq 2000. TCRdb cleaned the public reads at Q25 with fastp, built clones with MiXCR and kept in-frame beta chains. Rows are unified per CDR3 protein, each entry keeping the most common DNA and genes. Within this sample are approximately 1.8 million distinct CDR3 sequences, with around 33% of them counted one time only. The ten largest clones take up 0.25% to 0.3% of the sample. What was sequenced was cord blood. The receptors shown here come from a newborn girl in good health.

The count of this clonotype is one. V is TRBV20-1 and J is TRBJ2-3, with TRBD2 matching over 9 bases. The CDR3 loop spans 14 amino acids. The germline V gene encodes CDR1 DFQATT and CDR2 SNEGSKA (reference sequence). Germline trimming cut 6 bases from V and 8 bases from J; bases unmatched to any gene: 12. The CDR3 nucleotides are TGCAGTGCCGTACATAGCGGGAGAGGAGTTACGCAGTATTTT. Its protein is CSAVHSGRGVTQYF.

The CDR3 sequence is CASLFGTSYEQYF. CDR3 DNA: TGTGCCAGCCTCTTCGGGACTAGCTACGAGCAGTACTTC. The chain is built from TRBV6-6 and TRBJ2-7, with 8 bases lining up with TRBD2. The J segment lost 3 bases and the V segment lost 8 bases, leaving 6 bases of the junction unmatched. Germline V gene lookup returns CDR1 MNHNY and CDR2 SVGAGI (reference sequence). The CDR3 consists of 13 residues.

The V gene is TRBV20-1, the J gene TRBJ1-1; D is perhaps TRBD1 (5 bases). Germline CDR1 reads DFQATT; CDR2 reads SNEGSKA (reference sequence). The V end was cut by 0 bases, the J end by 3 bases, with 11 bases between. CDR3 length: 14 amino acids. CDR3 protein: CSARDGRGDTEAFF. CDR3 in DNA: TGCAGTGCTAGAGATGGGCGGGGGGACACTGAAGCTTTCTTT.

This clonotype has only a few counts. This chain connects TRBV11-2 to TRBJ2-7; 14 bases are shared with TRBD2. Germline CDR1 is SGHAT and CDR2 is FQNNGV. V was clipped by 1 base and J by 3 bases; unmatched bases: 2. This CDR3 is 16 amino acids long. The CDR3 sequence is CASSLVGLAGDYEQYF. The CDR3 region has the DNA TGTGCCAGCAGCTTAGTGGGACTAGCGGGGGACTACGAGCAGTACTTC.

The chain is built from TRBV2 and TRBJ2-7, with a weak D call TRBD1 (6 bases). V lost 5 bases and J 10 bases, leaving 12 bases between the germline ends. Germline values: CDR1 SNHLY, CDR2 FYNNEI. The CDR3 totals 11 residues. The CDR3, as DNA: TGTGCCAGCAGTTACAGGGTAGGACAGTACTTC. Amino acids: CASSYRVGQYF.

The chain employs TRBV5-1 and TRBJ1-1; 8 nucleotides match TRBD1. J was trimmed by 4 bases and V by 0 bases; bases with no gene match: 5. This CDR3 has 15 residues. Per the germline V gene, CDR1 is SGHRS and CDR2 is YFSETQ. The CDR3 nucleotides are TGCGCCAGCAGCTTGGTGGACAGGGAGATCACTGAAGCTTTCTTT. Translated: CASSLVDREITEAFF.

The rearrangement links TRBV13 to TRBJ2-1; 7 bases line up with TRBD2. V gave up 4 bases and J gave up 1 base; unmatched junction bases: 7. The CDR3 loop spans 16 amino acids. CDR1 and CDR2 (germline): PRHDT, FYEKMQ (reference sequence). The CDR3 nucleotides read TGTGCCAGCAGCTCACGACTAGCATTTTCCTACAATGAGCAGTTCTTC. It is translated as CASSSRLAFSYNEQFF.

This chain joins TRBV4-2 and TRBJ2-3; TRBD2 agrees at 8 bases. The germline CDR1 and CDR2 sequences are LGHNA and YNFKEQ. Trimming at V came to 0 bases and at J to 3 bases, leaving 8 bases not matched to a gene. This CDR3 contains 17 residues. The CDR3 region has the DNA TGTGCCAGCAGCCAAGAACTTCAGCGGGGGAGAACAGATACGCAGTATTTT. Protein product: CASSQELQRGRTDTQYF.

The chain carries TRBV20-1 and TRBJ2-3; 7 bases fit TRBD2. The CDR3 runs 15 residues. Germline CDR1 is DFQATT and CDR2 is SNEGSKA (reference sequence). The V segment lost 5 bases and the J segment 3 bases; nucleotides outside the gene matches: 11. Here the CDR3 reads CSAAPLAGPTDTQYF. For the CDR3, the DNA is TGCAGTGCTGCCCCCTTAGCGGGCCCAACAGATACGCAGTATTTT.

This clonotype came up a few times. The chain combines TRBV11-2 with TRBJ2-1, with TRBD2 as a possible D gene (6 bases). Germline V gene data show CDR1 as SGHAT and CDR2 as FQNNGV. The CDR3 extends over 18 amino acids. The ends were cut back, 0 bases at V and 0 bases at J, with 15 bases in the middle. The CDR3 region is CASSLDLGGLPSYNEQFF. The CDR3, as DNA: TGTGCCAGCAGCTTAGATCTGGGGGGACTCCCCTCCTACAATGAGCAGTTCTTC. The variable domain in full, with the rest retrieved from reference TRBV11-2 and TRBJ2-1, is EAGVAQSPRYKIIEKRQSVAFWCNPISGHATLYWYQQILGQGPKLLIQFQNNGVVDDSQLPKDRFSAERLKGVDSTLKIQPAKLEDSAVYLCASSLDLGGLPSYNEQFFGPGTRLTVL.

J is TRBJ1-6 and V is TRBV7-9; no firm D call. CDR1 SEHNR and CDR2 FQNEAQ come from the germline V gene (reference sequence). V lost 5 bases to trimming and J lost 4 bases, with 21 bases between them. This CDR3 region has 18 residues. The CDR3 coding sequence is TGTGCCAGCAGCCCCTCTAGTAGTACAGCCTTTTATAATTCACCCCTCCACTTT. It yields the protein CASSPSSSTAFYNSPLHF. Together with reference TRBV7-9 and TRBJ1-6, the CDR3 gives the full variable domain: DTGVSQNPRHKITKRGQNVTFRCDPISEHNRLYWYRQTLGQGPEFLTYFQNEAQLEKSRLLSDRFSAERPKGSFSTLEIQRTEQGDSAMYLCASSPSSSTAFYNSPLHFGNGTRLTVT.

The chain uses TRBV20-1 and TRBJ1-5; 9 bases line up with TRBD1. The CDR3 spans 14 residues. Looked up from germline, CDR1 is DFQATT and CDR2 is SNEGSKA (reference sequence). The V gene end was trimmed by 6 bases and the J gene end by 3 bases; junction bases not matched to a gene: 6. In DNA, the CDR3 is TGCAGTGCGAAGGGGACAGGGCACAATCAGCCCCAGCATTTT. Its translation is CSAKGTGHNQPQHF.

This chain connects TRBV4-2 to TRBJ2-1; a possible D gene is TRBD1 (5 bases). Germline lookup yields CDR1 LGHNA and CDR2 YNFKEQ. The CDR3 totals 15 residues. Between the trimmed V and J ends, which lost 0 bases and 2 bases, there was a span of 8 bases. The CDR3 loop reads CASSQDRVAYNEQFF. The CDR3, as DNA: TGTGCCAGCAGCCAAGACAGGGTCGCCTACAATGAGCAGTTCTTC.

This clonotype was seen only a few times. The chain recombines TRBV20-1 with TRBJ2-1; TRBD2 matches at 10 bases. J lost 4 bases, V lost 1 base, and 10 bases had no gene match. CDR1 and CDR2 (germline): DFQATT, SNEGSKA (reference sequence). The CDR3 is 17 amino acids. DNA for the CDR3: TGCAGTGCTAGAGTTCTAGCGGGAGAGCGGACTTACAATGAGCAGTTCTTC. It is translated as CSARVLAGERTYNEQFF.

The J gene is TRBJ2-3, the V gene TRBV7-2, with D perhaps matching TRBD2 (6 bases). Germline lookup yields CDR1 SGHTA and CDR2 FQGNSA. V dropped 0 bases and J dropped 3 bases, with 13 bases sitting between them. The CDR3 runs 16 residues. CDR3 region: CASSLAGRGWTDTQYF. DNA for the CDR3: TGTGCCAGCAGCTTAGCTGGACGGGGGTGGACAGATACGCAGTATTTT.

The CDR3 region is CSARGFNSYNEQYF. As DNA, the CDR3 is TGCAGTGCTAGGGGATTTAACTCCTACAATGAGCAGTACTTC. J is TRBJ2-1 and V is TRBV20-1; unclear D gene. The last part of the DNA fits TRBJ2-7 better; the J call may be wrong. This CDR3 comprises 14 residues. CDR1 and CDR2 from the germline V gene are DFQATT and SNEGSKA (reference sequence).

V usage is TRBV18 and J usage is TRBJ2-5; D not resolved. The end of the DNA aligns better with TRBJ2-7, so the J call may be wrong. The CDR3 is made up of 14 amino acids. Germline V gene data show CDR1 as KGHSH and CDR2 as LQKENI. Written as DNA, the CDR3 is TGTGCCAGCGCAATCCTACCCAGAACCTACGAGCAGTACTTC. This encodes CASAILPRTYEQYF.

The rearrangement uses TRBV27 and TRBJ1-6; D uncertain. The CDR3 length is 12 residues. V lost 4 bases, J lost 9 bases, and 7 bases lay in between. CDR1 and CDR2 (germline): MNHEY, SMNVEV (reference sequence). CDR3 sequence (DNA): TGTGCCAGCAGTTACACTGGTTCACCCCTCCACTTT. Amino acids: CASSYTGSPLHF.

This sequence joins TRBV6-6 and TRBJ2-7; 9 bases line up with TRBD1. The trim removed 6 bases at V and 7 bases at J, leaving 13 bases unmatched. The CDR3 has 15 amino acids. CDR1 is MNHNY, CDR2 SVGAGI, per germline (reference sequence). CDR3 region: CASREIRDRVNEQYF. The CDR3 DNA reads as TGTGCCAGCAGGGAGATCCGGGACAGGGTAAATGAGCAGTACTTC.

The gene calls are TRBV28 and TRBJ2-3, with 10 bases identical to TRBD1. This CDR3 is built from 19 residues. Germline trimming cut 5 bases from V and 1 base from J; bases unmatched to any gene: 15. Germline loops: CDR1 MDHEN, CDR2 SYDVKM. The CDR3 region is CASSPGWWGQGSGTDTQYF. The DNA for the CDR3 is TGTGCCAGCAGTCCCGGCTGGTGGGGACAGGGGTCTGGCACAGATACGCAGTATTTT.

In this sample, this clonotype turned up a few times. The chain employs TRBV5-1 and TRBJ1-4; a weak D match, TRBD1 (6 bases). The CDR3 runs to 14 residues. In germline, CDR1 is SGHRS, CDR2 YFSETQ. V was cut by 4 bases and J by 6 bases, with 13 bases left in between. The CDR3 DNA reads as TGCGCCAGCAGCCTTAGGGGGAGGGATGAAAAACTGTTTTTT. The encoded protein is CASSLRGRDEKLFF.

This clonotype was detected many times. V gene TRBV7-2 combines with J gene TRBJ2-1; no clear D. This CDR3 has 12 residues. CDR1 is SGHTA and CDR2 is FQGNSA in the germline V gene. Deletions cut 0 bases from V and 5 bases from J, with 2 bases between. The CDR3 reads CASSLAHNEQFF. The DNA for the CDR3 is TGTGCCAGCAGCTTAGCCCACAATGAGCAGTTCTTC.

This clonotype came up a few times. This sequence joins TRBV9 and TRBJ2-1; D gene uncertain. Between the trimmed V and J ends, which lost 3 bases and 8 bases, there was a span of 9 bases. The V gene's germline CDR1 is SGDLS and CDR2 YYNGEE. This CDR3 has 12 residues. The CDR3 here is CASSEQPYEQFF. The CDR3 DNA sequence: TGTGCCAGCAGCGAACAGCCCTATGAGCAGTTCTTC.

The rearrangement joins TRBV20-1 to TRBJ2-4; D possibly matches TRBD1 or TRBD2 (5 bases each). The J call is uncertain, as TRBJ2-7 better fits the DNA end. Germline loops: CDR1 DFQATT, CDR2 SNEGSKA (reference sequence). The CDR3 is made up of 15 amino acids. The CDR3 DNA follows: TGCAGTGCTAGAGCTGGGGCGGGCCCCGCCTACGAGCAGTACTTC. Translation gives CSARAGAGPAYEQYF.